The TCR beta chain under discussion was sequenced for a study of CD8 T cells in ankylosing spondylitis. Quantitative 5'-RACE with molecular barcodes was used to make the TCR beta libraries. From the 5' RACE reads, TCRdb called clonotypes with MiXCR, one entry per CDR3 protein. This sample yields more than 150,000 distinct CDR3 sequences, of which 11% are seen a single time; 25% to 35% belongs to the top ten. Per germline, CDR1 MDHEN and CDR2 SYDVKM. The CDR3 is 11 residues long. V was shortened by 4 bases and J by 8 bases, with 7 bases between the two germline ends. Ten or more counts support this clonotype.

This TCR was sampled from a male donor with ankylosing spondylitis or in good health (not recorded which). The chain has TRBV28 and TRBJ2-3; D remains ambiguous. The sample was blood, either unsorted or a sorted T cell fraction (not recorded which). CDR3 in amino acids: CASSSDVTQYF. The DNA for the CDR3 is TGTGCCAGCAGTTCGGATGTTACGCAGTATTTT.